This TCR beta chain was retrieved from a study of cytomegalovirus exposure and HLA in healthy donors. CDR3 size: 14 residues. V was clipped by 6 bases and J by 7 bases; unmatched bases: 9. Germline values: CDR1 LNHDA, CDR2 SQIVND (reference sequence). PCR involved 60 Vbeta and 13 Jbeta primers. Data came from immunoSEQ multiplex PCR; TCRdb stores just in-frame clones and leaves some out. Found here are approximately 190,000 clones, 65% to 85% of them singletons; the top ten hold approximately 6%. The rearrangement uses TRBV19 and TRBJ1-5, with 7 nucleotides matching TRBD1. Sequencing was carried out using PBMCs. The clonotype originates from a young woman in good health and CMV-seropositive. In DNA form, the CDR3 reads TGTGCCAGTAGGGGTGACAGGGCAGGGCAGCCCCAGCATTTT. Encoded protein: CASRGDRAGQPQHF.